This T cell receptor (beta chain) was captured by sequencing in a study of T-cell memory formation after mild COVID-19. This CDR3 has 13 residues. Trimming removed 7 bases from V and 4 bases from J, with 11 bases in between. About this clonotype: Its antigen is unidentified.

Study observations and caveats: CD4+ clones that contracted lay mainly in CM and EM; CD8+ ones lay in EMRA. For second-wave clones that peaked at day 37, SARS-CoV-2 specificity went unverified. Among clones contracting day 15 to 85, CD4/CD8 was balanced, whereas later expanders leaned CD4+.

5'RACE, which relied on constant-segment primers, yielded TCR alpha and TCR beta cDNA libraries carrying sample barcodes and UMIs. Via MiXCR, TCRdb re-called the 5' RACE reads, giving one row per CDR3 protein. The table lists hundreds of thousands of distinct CDR3 sequences, roughly 21% of them singletons. What was sequenced was PBMCs or a T cell subset sorted from them (not recorded which). The receptor was isolated from an adult woman who had mild COVID-19 (a few samples of this study predate the infection). Cell type and time point are not known. The gene calls are TRBV12-3 or TRBV12-4 and TRBJ1-5, with D possibly TRBD1 on 6 matching bases. CDR3 nucleotide sequence: TGTGCCAGCACTCCAGGGGTTAATCAGCCCCAGCATTTT. Translation: CASTPGVNQPQHF.